The clone carrying this T cell receptor beta chain was seen only a few times. What it binds is not known. The iRepertoire nested amplicon-rescue multiplex PCR amplified TCR alpha and beta CDR3s from RNA. For one-step reverse transcription and amplification, about 90-450 ng of tissue mRNA or PBMC total RNA was used. TCRdb fed the multiplex PCR reads into MiXCR, producing one record per CDR3 protein. The sample has about 180,000 distinct CDR3 sequences, around 40% seen once; the top ten hold roughly 5.4%. Germline loops: CDR1 SGHTA, CDR2 FQGNSA. The CDR3 length is 12 residues. The V gene lost 5 bases and the J gene lost 2 bases, with 7 bases spanning the gap. The data stem from a study of glioma-infiltrating T cells. Study-wide points: Very few CDR3 sequences were shared between tissue and blood. Gliomas, especially low-grade, showed above-expected tissue-blood divergence; non-neoplastic patients showed below.

Sequencing was carried out using glioma tissue, nonneoplastic brain tissue, or PBMCs (not recorded which). The clonotype was recovered from a human donor with low-grade glioma or glioblastoma, undergoing nonglioma brain surgery, or in good health (not recorded which). The chain joins TRBV7-2 to TRBJ2-7, with D possibly TRBD1 on 5 matching bases. The CDR3 protein is CASSQDTYEQYF. The DNA of the CDR3 is TGTGCCAGCAGCCAGGACACCTACGAGCAGTACTTC.